Following are 8 T cell receptor beta chains from one sample sequenced in a study of blood T cell repertoires in COVID-19. Libraries were prepared by immunoSEQ multiplex PCR; TCRdb keeps only in-frame clonotypes and omits some of them. The sample carries 84,000 or so clones, around 88% recorded once. The source material was peripheral blood. These receptors were obtained from a man at least 80 years old with active or convalescent COVID-19.

This sequence joins TRBV11-1 and TRBJ2-1, with 7 bases identical to TRBD1. CDR1 and CDR2 from the germline V gene are SGHAT and FQDESV (reference sequence). The CDR3 contains 16 residues. The J segment lost 8 bases and the V segment lost 0 bases, leaving 10 bases of the junction unmatched. The CDR3 loop is CASSLAGQWTSHEQFF. In nucleotides, the CDR3 is TGTGCCAGCAGCTTAGCGGGACAGTGGACCTCCCATGAGCAGTTCTTC. Full variable domain (rest looked up from reference TRBV11-1 and TRBJ2-1): EAEVAQSPRYKITEKSQAVAFWCDPISGHATLYWYRQILGQGPELLVQFQDESVVDDSQLPKDRFSAERLKGVDSTLKIQPAELGDSAMYLCASSLAGQWTSHEQFFGPGTRLTVL.

The chain recombines TRBV11-2 with TRBJ1-4; D remains unclear. V lost 1 base to trimming and J lost 0 bases, with 3 bases between them. The CDR3 is 14 amino acids. Germline loops: CDR1 SGHAT, CDR2 FQNNGV. CDR3: CASSLGPTNEKLFF. The CDR3 nucleotides read TGTGCCAGCAGCTTAGGGCCAACTAATGAAAAACTGTTTTTT. Filled out from reference TRBV11-2 and TRBJ1-4, the complete variable domain reads EAGVAQSPRYKIIEKRQSVAFWCNPISGHATLYWYQQILGQGPKLLIQFQNNGVVDDSQLPKDRFSAERLKGVDSTLKIQPAKLEDSAVYLCASSLGPTNEKLFFGSGTQLSVL.

The chain has TRBV11-2 and TRBJ2-5; 8 nucleotides match TRBD2. The V segment lost 5 bases and the J segment 4 bases; nucleotides outside the gene matches: 9. This CDR3 is built from 15 residues. Germline V gene sequence: CDR1 SGHAT, CDR2 FQNNGV. In DNA form, the CDR3 reads TGTGCCAGCAGCGGCCTCCGGGGGGGGTCAGAGACCCAGTACTTC. Amino acid sequence: CASSGLRGGSETQYF. The full variable domain, its missing parts supplied by reference TRBV11-2 and TRBJ2-5, is EAGVAQSPRYKIIEKRQSVAFWCNPISGHATLYWYQQILGQGPKLLIQFQNNGVVDDSQLPKDRFSAERLKGVDSTLKIQPAKLEDSAVYLCASSGLRGGSETQYFGPGTRLLVL.

The rearrangement links TRBV27 to TRBJ2-1; 13 bases fit TRBD2. J lost 3 bases, V lost 4 bases, and 3 bases had no gene match. CDR3 length equals 16 residues. Germline V gene data show CDR1 as MNHEY and CDR2 as SMNVEV (reference sequence). DNA for the CDR3: TGTGCCAGCAGTTCTCGACTAGCGGGGGGCTACAATGAGCAGTTCTTC. Translating gives CASSSRLAGGYNEQFF.

The genes are TRBV12-5 and TRBJ1-2; D call uncertain. V was clipped by 7 bases and J by 5 bases, with 8 bases between them. The CDR3 is made up of 11 amino acids. CDR1 is LGHNT and CDR2 is FRNRAP in the germline V gene. The CDR3: CASVLSYGYTF. In nucleotides, the CDR3 is TGTGCTAGTGTCCTGAGTTATGGCTACACCTTC.

The chain employs TRBV5-6 and TRBJ2-3, with a tentative D call TRBD1 (6 bases). Trimming shortened V by 5 bases and J by 0 bases, and 13 bases separated the two germline ends. The CDR3 extends over 15 amino acids. Looked up from germline, CDR1 is SGHDT and CDR2 is YYEEEE. The CDR3 DNA reads TGTGCCAGCAGTCAACTCACAGGGAGCACAGATACGCAGTATTTT. As protein: CASSQLTGSTDTQYF.

J is TRBJ1-1 and V is TRBV6-4; possibly TRBD1 for D (6 bases). Per germline, CDR1 MRHNA and CDR2 SNTAGT. V was shortened by 3 bases and J by 2 bases, with 7 bases between the two germline ends. This CDR3 region has 13 residues. CDR3 nucleotides: TGTGCCAGCAGTGAGGGGACAAACACTGAAGCTTTCTTT. Translation: CASSEGTNTEAFF.

The chain uses TRBV19 and TRBJ1-1, with D hard to call. This CDR3 spans 13 amino acids. Germline V CDR1 and CDR2: LNHDA, SQIVND (reference sequence). Trimming removed 9 bases at V and 2 bases at J, with 13 bases between. The CDR3 protein is CASSKPQNTEAFF. The CDR3 DNA follows: TGTGCCAGCTCCAAACCACAAAACACTGAAGCTTTCTTT.